The rows below give T cell receptor beta chains drawn from one sample of a study of T-cell memory formation after mild COVID-19. Each CDR3 protein gets one entry after TCRdb re-called the 5' RACE reads with MiXCR. Found here are under 700,000 distinct CDR3 sequences, about a fifth of them singletons; the top ten hold about 12%. The sample taken for sequencing was PBMCs or a T cell subset sorted from them (not recorded which). The receptor set was obtained from an adult woman who had mild COVID-19 (a few samples of this study predate the infection). Cell type and time point are not known. The CDR3 runs from the conserved cysteine through the conserved F or W. D genes are given only for firm matches. Clone sizes are given selectively: once, few, many, or a class where the clone is expanded.

cdr3_length: 15; j_call: TRBJ1-4; d_call: NA; v_call: TRBV7-9; clone_size: NA; cdr3_aa: CASSPLPSAGEKLFF; cdr3_nt: TGTGCCAGCAGCCCCTTGCCCTCGGCTGGTGAAAAACTGTTTTTT
cdr3_length: 13; j_call: TRBJ2-7; d_call: NA; v_call: TRBV4-2; clone_size: NA; cdr3_aa: CASSHGLLGEQYF; cdr3_nt: TGTGCCAGCAGCCACGGATTACTAGGCGAGCAGTACTTC
cdr3_length: 13; j_call: TRBJ2-3; d_call: NA; v_call: TRBV29-1; clone_size: once; cdr3_aa: CSVVMGGRDTQYF; cdr3_nt: TGCAGCGTTGTCATGGGAGGTAGAGATACGCAGTATTTT
cdr3_length: 16; j_call: TRBJ2-7; d_call: TRBD2; v_call: TRBV12-3/TRBV12-4; clone_size: few; cdr3_aa: CASSATGTSGSYEQYF; cdr3_nt: TGTGCCAGCAGCGCCACCGGGACTAGCGGTTCCTACGAGCAGTACTTC
cdr3_length: 14; j_call: TRBJ2-7; d_call: NA; v_call: TRBV2; clone_size: NA; cdr3_aa: CASKREYGPYEQYF; cdr3_nt: TGTGCCAGCAAGAGGGAATACGGCCCCTACGAGCAGTACTTC
cdr3_length: 15; j_call: TRBJ1-1; d_call: NA; v_call: TRBV12-3/TRBV12-4; clone_size: NA; cdr3_aa: CASSIRPSMNTEAFF; cdr3_nt: TGTGCCAGCAGTATACGTCCCAGCATGAACACTGAAGCTTTCTTT
cdr3_length: 15; j_call: TRBJ1-2; d_call: NA; v_call: TRBV15; clone_size: NA; cdr3_aa: CATSRDSRTGYGYTF; cdr3_nt: TGTGCCACCAGCAGAGATTCTCGGACGGGTTATGGCTACACCTTC
cdr3_length: 16; j_call: TRBJ2-5; d_call: NA; v_call: TRBV6-5; clone_size: many; cdr3_aa: CASSSPAGRGQETQYF; cdr3_nt: TGTGCCAGCAGTTCCCCAGCGGGGAGGGGGCAAGAGACCCAGTACTTC
cdr3_length: 14; j_call: TRBJ1-1; d_call: NA; v_call: TRBV7-7; clone_size: NA; cdr3_aa: CASSLTREDSEAFF; cdr3_nt: TGTGCTAGCAGCCTAACTAGGGAAGACTCTGAAGCTTTCTTT
cdr3_length: 14; j_call: TRBJ2-7; d_call: TRBD1; v_call: TRBV20-1; clone_size: few; cdr3_aa: CSARGRQGLYEQYF; cdr3_nt: TGCAGTGCTAGAGGACGACAGGGGCTCTACGAGCAGTACTTC
cdr3_length: 14; j_call: TRBJ2-7; d_call: TRBD2; v_call: TRBV7-2; clone_size: few; cdr3_aa: CASSLGSGGYEQYF; cdr3_nt: TGTGCCAGCAGCTTAGGGAGCGGGGGATACGAGCAGTACTTC
cdr3_length: 16; j_call: TRBJ1-5; d_call: TRBD1; v_call: TRBV9; clone_size: NA; cdr3_aa: CASSSTGAGSNQPQHF; cdr3_nt: TGTGCCAGCAGCTCAACAGGGGCCGGGAGCAATCAGCCCCAGCATTTT
cdr3_length: 15; j_call: TRBJ2-3; d_call: NA; v_call: TRBV20-1; clone_size: NA; cdr3_aa: CSAHRGTTSTDTQYF; cdr3_nt: TGCAGTGCCCACCGGGGTACAACTAGCACAGATACGCAGTATTTT
cdr3_length: 14; j_call: TRBJ1-4; d_call: NA; v_call: TRBV2; clone_size: few; cdr3_aa: CASSPQKAMEKLFF; cdr3_nt: TGTGCCAGCAGCCCACAAAAGGCAATGGAAAAACTGTTTTTT
cdr3_length: 15; j_call: TRBJ2-1; d_call: NA; v_call: TRBV12-3/TRBV12-4; clone_size: many; cdr3_aa: CASSLDSSSYNEQFF; cdr3_nt: TGTGCCAGCAGTTTGGACTCAAGCTCCTACAATGAGCAGTTCTTC
cdr3_length: 16; j_call: TRBJ2-1; d_call: NA; v_call: TRBV27; clone_size: NA; cdr3_aa: CASSSGFVGPYNEQFF; cdr3_nt: TGTGCCAGCAGTTCGGGTTTTGTGGGGCCCTACAATGAGCAGTTCTTC
cdr3_length: 15; j_call: TRBJ2-7; d_call: TRBD1; v_call: TRBV6-5; clone_size: few; cdr3_aa: CASSQTGGTSYEQYF; cdr3_nt: TGTGCCAGCAGCCAGACAGGGGGCACATCCTACGAGCAGTACTTC
cdr3_length: 12; j_call: TRBJ1-5; d_call: NA; v_call: TRBV7-6; clone_size: many; cdr3_aa: CASSLVGQPQHF; cdr3_nt: TGTGCCAGCAGCTTGGTGGGGCAGCCCCAGCATTTT
cdr3_length: 15; j_call: TRBJ1-2; d_call: TRBD1; v_call: TRBV6-2/TRBV6-3; clone_size: few; cdr3_aa: CASSSQGRADYGYTF; cdr3_nt: TGTGCCAGCAGTTCACAGGGGAGGGCTGACTATGGCTACACCTTC
cdr3_length: 15; j_call: TRBJ2-5; d_call: TRBD1; v_call: TRBV12-3/TRBV12-4; clone_size: few; cdr3_aa: CASSFAGDRRGLAYF; cdr3_nt: TGTGCCAGCAGTTTTGCTGGGGACAGGAGGGGATTGGCGTACTTC
cdr3_length: 17; j_call: TRBJ2-1; d_call: NA; v_call: TRBV11-1; clone_size: NA; cdr3_aa: CASSSRGLGSSYNEQFF; cdr3_nt: TGTGCCAGCAGCTCTCGAGGCCTCGGGAGTTCCTACAATGAGCAGTTCTTC
cdr3_length: 14; j_call: TRBJ1-4; d_call: TRBD1; v_call: TRBV29-1; clone_size: NA; cdr3_aa: CSVRTGVRNEKLFF; cdr3_nt: TGCAGCGTTAGGACAGGGGTTCGTAATGAAAAACTGTTTTTT
cdr3_length: 15; j_call: TRBJ1-2; d_call: NA; v_call: TRBV5-1; clone_size: few; cdr3_aa: CASSLAAGQGSGYTF; cdr3_nt: TGCGCCAGCAGCTTGGCCGCGGGGCAGGGCAGTGGCTACACCTTC
cdr3_length: 16; j_call: TRBJ2-7; d_call: NA; v_call: TRBV4-1; clone_size: NA; cdr3_aa: CASSQELAGRNYEQYF; cdr3_nt: TGCGCCAGCAGCCAAGAACTCGCCGGACGGAACTACGAGCAGTACTTC
cdr3_length: 18; j_call: TRBJ2-1; d_call: TRBD2; v_call: TRBV5-1; clone_size: NA; cdr3_aa: CASSQGLAGEVTYNEQFF; cdr3_nt: TGCGCCAGCAGCCAGGGACTAGCGGGAGAAGTGACCTACAATGAGCAGTTCTTC
cdr3_length: 16; j_call: TRBJ2-7; d_call: NA; v_call: TRBV20-1; clone_size: NA; cdr3_aa: CSARAGFAGTTYEQYF; cdr3_nt: TGCAGTGCTAGGGCTGGGTTCGCAGGTACTACCTACGAGCAGTACTTC
cdr3_length: 16; j_call: TRBJ1-1; d_call: NA; v_call: TRBV12-3/TRBV12-4; clone_size: few; cdr3_aa: CASSLGVQAKNTEAFF; cdr3_nt: TGTGCCAGCAGCCTTGGGGTACAGGCTAAGAACACTGAAGCTTTCTTT
cdr3_length: 18; j_call: TRBJ2-6; d_call: NA; v_call: TRBV6-5; clone_size: NA; cdr3_aa: CASSYSTAWDSGANVLTF; cdr3_nt: TGTGCCAGCAGTTACTCGACGGCATGGGACTCTGGGGCCAACGTCCTGACTTTC
cdr3_length: 16; j_call: TRBJ2-3; d_call: TRBD1; v_call: TRBV11-3; clone_size: NA; cdr3_aa: CASTSPTGANTDTQYF; cdr3_nt: TGTGCCAGCACCTCCCCGACAGGGGCCAACACAGATACGCAGTATTTT
cdr3_length: 14; j_call: TRBJ1-2; d_call: TRBD1; v_call: TRBV24-1; clone_size: few; cdr3_aa: CATSDSWTGDGYTF; cdr3_nt: TGTGCCACCAGTGATAGTTGGACAGGGGATGGCTACACCTTC
cdr3_length: 15; j_call: TRBJ2-3; d_call: NA; v_call: TRBV18; clone_size: few; cdr3_aa: CASSPRGPPENTQYF; cdr3_nt: TGTGCCAGCTCACCACGGGGGCCCCCGGAAAATACGCAGTATTTT
cdr3_length: 13; j_call: TRBJ1-1; d_call: NA; v_call: TRBV27; clone_size: NA; cdr3_aa: CASSYQWYTEAFF; cdr3_nt: TGTGCCAGCAGTTATCAGTGGTACACTGAAGCTTTCTTT
cdr3_length: 15; j_call: TRBJ2-5; d_call: NA; v_call: TRBV18; clone_size: NA; cdr3_aa: CASSPRRTFQETQYF; cdr3_nt: TGTGCCAGCTCACCACGCAGGACATTCCAAGAGACCCAGTACTTC
cdr3_length: 14; j_call: TRBJ2-7; d_call: TRBD1; v_call: TRBV6-6; clone_size: NA; cdr3_aa: CASRSGTGTYEQYF; cdr3_nt: TGTGCCAGCAGGTCCGGGACAGGGACCTACGAGCAGTACTTC
cdr3_length: 12; j_call: TRBJ2-3; d_call: NA; v_call: TRBV11-1; clone_size: NA; cdr3_aa: CASSSNARTQYF; cdr3_nt: TGTGCCAGCAGCTCCAACGCCCGTACGCAGTATTTT
cdr3_length: 15; j_call: TRBJ2-7; d_call: TRBD2; v_call: TRBV7-9; clone_size: many; cdr3_aa: CASTRLAGVLGEQYF; cdr3_nt: TGTGCCAGCACCCGACTAGCGGGAGTTCTCGGGGAGCAGTACTTC
cdr3_length: 14; j_call: TRBJ1-1; d_call: NA; v_call: TRBV15; clone_size: few; cdr3_aa: CATSRVGARDEAFF; cdr3_nt: TGTGCCACCAGCAGAGTTGGGGCCCGAGATGAAGCTTTCTTT
cdr3_length: 13; j_call: TRBJ2-7; d_call: TRBD2; v_call: TRBV20-1; clone_size: few; cdr3_aa: CSVWRESSYEQYF; cdr3_nt: TGCAGTGTTTGGCGGGAGAGCTCCTACGAGCAGTACTTC
cdr3_length: 13; j_call: TRBJ1-1; d_call: NA; v_call: TRBV12-3/TRBV12-4; clone_size: many; cdr3_aa: CASSLAMNTEAFF; cdr3_nt: TGTGCCAGCAGTTTGGCAATGAACACTGAAGCTTTCTTT
cdr3_length: 16; j_call: TRBJ2-7; d_call: TRBD1; v_call: TRBV20-1; clone_size: NA; cdr3_aa: CSARDYGQGSPYEQYF; cdr3_nt: TGCAGTGCTAGAGACTACGGACAGGGGAGTCCGTACGAGCAGTACTTC